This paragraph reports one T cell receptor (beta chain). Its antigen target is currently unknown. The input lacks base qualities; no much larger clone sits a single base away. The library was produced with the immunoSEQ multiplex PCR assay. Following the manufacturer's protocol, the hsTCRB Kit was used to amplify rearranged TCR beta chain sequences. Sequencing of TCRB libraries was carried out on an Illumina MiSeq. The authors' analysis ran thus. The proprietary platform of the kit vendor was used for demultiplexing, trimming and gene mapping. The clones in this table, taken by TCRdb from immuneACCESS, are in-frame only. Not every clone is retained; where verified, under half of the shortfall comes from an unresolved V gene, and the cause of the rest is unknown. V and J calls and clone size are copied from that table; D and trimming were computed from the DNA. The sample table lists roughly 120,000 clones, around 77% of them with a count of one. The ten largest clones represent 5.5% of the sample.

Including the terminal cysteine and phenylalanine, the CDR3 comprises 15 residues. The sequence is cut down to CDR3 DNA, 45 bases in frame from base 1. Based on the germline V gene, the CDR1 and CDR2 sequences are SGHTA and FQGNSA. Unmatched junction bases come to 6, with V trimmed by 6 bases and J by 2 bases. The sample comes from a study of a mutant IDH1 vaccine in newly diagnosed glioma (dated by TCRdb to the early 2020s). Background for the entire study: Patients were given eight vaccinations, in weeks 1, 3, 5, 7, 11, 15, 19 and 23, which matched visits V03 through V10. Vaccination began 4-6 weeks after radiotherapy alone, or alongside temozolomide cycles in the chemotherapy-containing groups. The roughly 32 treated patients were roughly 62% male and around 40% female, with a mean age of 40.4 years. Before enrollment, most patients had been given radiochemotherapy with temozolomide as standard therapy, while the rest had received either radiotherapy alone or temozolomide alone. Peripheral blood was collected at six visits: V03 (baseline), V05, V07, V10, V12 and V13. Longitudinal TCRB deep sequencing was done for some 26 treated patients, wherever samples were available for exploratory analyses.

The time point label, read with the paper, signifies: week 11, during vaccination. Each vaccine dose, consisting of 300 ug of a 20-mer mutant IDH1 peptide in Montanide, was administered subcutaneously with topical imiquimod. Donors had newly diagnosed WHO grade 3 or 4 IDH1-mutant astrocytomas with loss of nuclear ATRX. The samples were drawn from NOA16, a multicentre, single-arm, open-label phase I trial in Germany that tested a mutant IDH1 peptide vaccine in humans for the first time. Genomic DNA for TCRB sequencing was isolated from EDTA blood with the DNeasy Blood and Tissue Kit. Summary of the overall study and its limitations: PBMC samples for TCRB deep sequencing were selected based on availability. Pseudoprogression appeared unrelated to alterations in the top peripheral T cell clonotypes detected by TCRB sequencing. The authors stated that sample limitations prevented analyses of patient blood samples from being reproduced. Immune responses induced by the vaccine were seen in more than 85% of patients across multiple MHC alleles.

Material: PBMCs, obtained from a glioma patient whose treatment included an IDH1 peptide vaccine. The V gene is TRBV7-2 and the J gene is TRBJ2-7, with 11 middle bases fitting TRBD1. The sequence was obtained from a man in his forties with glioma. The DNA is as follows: TGTGCCAGCAGAGAAGGGGGACAGGGGGCCTACGAGCAGTACTTC. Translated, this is CASREGGQGAYEQYF. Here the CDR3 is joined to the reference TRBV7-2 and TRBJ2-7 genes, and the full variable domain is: GAGVSQSPSNKVTEKGKDVELRCDPISGHTALYWYRQSLGQGLEFLIYFQGNSAPDKSGLPSDRFSAERTGGSVSTLTIQRTQQEDSAVYLCASREGGQGAYEQYFGPGTRLTVT.